This T cell receptor beta chain was identified during a study of Graves' ophthalmopathy and Graves' hyperthyroidism. Overall study: Before any treatment was given, at initial diagnosis, peripheral blood was collected.

For repertoire sequencing, the TCR beta CDR3 regions were amplified from RNA transcripts. HTBI primers served in a first-round RT-PCR, which a second-round multiplex PCR followed. TCRdb redid the calling of the multiplex PCR reads with MiXCR, one entry per CDR3 protein. This table has roughly 160,000 distinct CDR3 sequences, roughly 36% appearing once. Exclusion covered patients with other autoimmune diseases or uncontrolled infections (as well as pregnancy or lactation). This clonotype was obtained from a man aged 30 to 39 with Graves' ophthalmopathy. The sample comprised peripheral blood.

The DNA of the CDR3 is TGTGCCAGCAGCTCGGGACAGGGGGCTCGCGAGCAGTACTTC. Encoded protein: CASSSGQGAREQYF. The rearrangement uses TRBV7-3 and TRBJ2-7, with TRBD1 matching over 12 bases. The CDR3 loop spans 14 amino acids. CDR1 is SGHTA and CDR2 is FQGTGA in the germline V gene. Trimming cost V 4 bases and J 6 bases; bases outside gene matches: 4. The complete variable domain, with remaining parts taken from reference TRBV7-3 and TRBJ2-7, reads GAGVSQTPSNKVTEKGKYVELRCDPISGHTALYWYRQSLGQGPEFLIYFQGTGAADDSGLPNDRFFAVRPEGSVSTLKIQRTERGDSAVYLCASSSGQGAREQYFGPGTRLTVT.